These 24 T cell receptor beta chains were sequenced from one sample in a study of blood T cell repertoires in COVID-19 (dated by TCRdb to the early 2020s). Receptors were amplified or captured by the immunoSEQ multiplex PCR assay. Entries here come from immuneACCESS through TCRdb and include only in-frame sequences with V and J called. Some clones fail to appear in such tables; in the studies checked, an unresolved V gene covers under half of the shortfall, and the cause of the remainder is unknown. For this sample there are some 80,000 clones; 75% to 85% appear just once. The top ten clonotypes cover approximately 12% of the sample. Sequences were obtained from peripheral blood. These receptor sequences come from a woman aged 35 to 49 with active or convalescent COVID-19.

The chain joins TRBV19 to TRBJ1-5; the D is unclear. Between the trimmed V and J ends, which lost 7 bases and 3 bases, there was a span of 16 bases. The CDR3 loop spans 15 amino acids. Germline V gene sequence: CDR1 LNHDA, CDR2 SQIVND (reference sequence). The CDR3 region is CASKRDRLDNQPQHF. DNA of the CDR3: TGTGCCAGTAAGAGGGATAGGTTGGACAATCAGCCCCAGCATTTT.

V and J are TRBV24-1 and TRBJ2-4; 7 bases are shared with TRBD1. This CDR3 region has 15 residues. Per the germline V gene, CDR1 is KGHDR and CDR2 is SFDVKD. With 2 bases clipped from V and 2 bases from J, the junction kept 2 bases outside the gene matches. The CDR3 loop is CATSDSDRTKNIQYF. CDR3 DNA: TGTGCCACCAGTGATTCGGACAGGACCAAAAACATTCAGTACTTC.

V is TRBV29-1 and J is TRBJ1-1, with 10 bases identical to TRBD1. The germline CDR1 and CDR2 sequences are SQVTM and ANQGSEA. The CDR3 spans 14 residues. V gave up 3 bases and J gave up 3 bases; unmatched junction bases: 4. The CDR3 DNA is TGCAGCGTTGACGTGGGACAGGGGTACACTGAAGCTTTCTTT. Protein product: CSVDVGQGYTEAFF.

This sequence joins TRBV3-1 (or the pseudogene TRBV3-2) and TRBJ1-5, with D possibly matching TRBD1 (6 bases). Germline CDR1 is LGHDT and CDR2 is YNNKEL (reference sequence). Deletions cut 3 bases from V and 7 bases from J, with 10 bases between. The CDR3 is 13 residues long. The CDR3 here is CASSHGTNQPQHF. In nucleotides, the CDR3 is TGTGCCAGCAGCCACGGGACAAACCAGCCCCAGCATTTT.

The rearrangement uses TRBV19 and TRBJ1-6, with 11 bases that match TRBD1. The CDR3 consists of 21 residues. The junction had 13 bases not matched to a gene; V was cut back by 3 bases and J by 0 bases. CDR1 is LNHDA, CDR2 SQIVND, per germline (reference sequence). CDR3 in amino acids: CASSMSPTGTGGSSYNSPLHF. The CDR3 DNA is TGTGCCAGTAGTATGTCGCCTACCGGGACAGGGGGGAGCTCCTATAATTCACCCCTCCACTTT.

The genes are TRBV7-9 and TRBJ1-1; 10 bases are shared with TRBD1. V shed 5 bases, J shed 1 base, and the junction held 4 bases outside the gene matches. The germline V gene has CDR1 SEHNR and CDR2 FQNEAQ (reference sequence). The CDR3 is 15 residues long. CDR3 sequence (DNA): TGTGCCAGCAGCGACAGGGACAGGGGGAACACTGAAGCTTTCTTT. Encoded protein: CASSDRDRGNTEAFF.

Concerning this clone itself: Other DNA sequences of this sample code for an identical CDR3. The chain couples TRBV7-2 to TRBJ2-7; possible D gene TRBD1, 6 bases. Germline CDR1 reads SGHTA; CDR2 reads FQGNSA. CDR3 length: 14 amino acids. V lost 1 base to trimming and J lost 4 bases, with 11 bases between them. This chain's CDR3 is CASSLGTGSYEQYF. CDR3 DNA sequence: TGTGCCAGCAGCTTAGGTACAGGGTCATACGAGCAGTACTTC.

V is TRBV5-4 and J is TRBJ2-3, with a tentative D call TRBD2 (6 bases). V lost 4 bases and J lost 1, with 19 bases in between. CDR1 and CDR2 (germline): SGHNT, YYREEE (reference sequence). The CDR3 extends over 17 amino acids. CDR3: CASSHSRAGTRTDTQYF. CDR3 nucleotide sequence: TGTGCCAGCAGCCACAGCCGGGCGGGAACCCGCACAGATACGCAGTATTTT.

The V call is TRBV6-5, the J call TRBJ2-7; D perhaps matches TRBD1 (6 bases). CDR3 length: 13 residues. V was pared by 2 bases and J by 6 bases, with 11 bases between. The germline CDR1 and CDR2 sequences are MNHEY and SVGAGI. CDR3 residues: CASSYDYRVEQYF. The CDR3, as DNA: TGTGCCAGCAGTTACGACTACAGGGTCGAGCAGTACTTC.

The rearrangement links TRBV28 to TRBJ1-2; D unresolved. The germline V gene has CDR1 MDHEN and CDR2 SYDVKM. V was cut by 7 bases and J by 2 bases, with 11 bases left in between. The CDR3 extends over 13 amino acids. The CDR3 DNA reads TGTGCCAGCACCCCACAGTCGAACTATGGCTACACCTTC. It codes for CASTPQSNYGYTF.

The chain recombines TRBV6-5 with TRBJ1-6; 7 positions agree with TRBD1. CDR1 and CDR2 from the germline V gene are MNHEY and SVGAGI. Trimming took 7 bases from V and 2 from J; bases not matched to a gene: 5. The CDR3 runs 15 residues. CDR3 loop: CASTMTGPYNSPLHF. CDR3 sequence (DNA): TGTGCCAGCACTATGACAGGGCCCTATAATTCACCCCTCCACTTT.

This sequence joins TRBV30 and TRBJ1-3; TRBD1 matches at 7 bases. Germline trimming cut 6 bases from V and 2 bases from J; bases unmatched to any gene: 4. Germline lookup yields CDR1 GTSNPN and CDR2 SVGIG (reference sequence). The CDR3 length is 13 residues. As DNA, the CDR3 is TGTGCCTGTAGACAGGGCGCTGGAAACACCATATATTTT. This codes for CACRQGAGNTIYF.

This clone was seen only a few times. The rearrangement links TRBV10-2 to TRBJ2-2, with D possibly being TRBD2 (5 bases). V lost 5 bases and J lost 1, with 14 bases in between. The V gene's germline CDR1 is WSHSY and CDR2 SAAADI. The CDR3 has 16 residues. The CDR3 DNA is TGCGCCAGCAGTCCCCCAAAGCGGTTGAACACCGGGGAGCTGTTTTTT. Protein: CASSPPKRLNTGELFF.

V is TRBV28 and J is TRBJ2-1; D uncertain. This CDR3 has 17 residues. Trimming shortened V by 4 bases and J by 4 bases, and 20 bases separated the two germline ends. Looked up from germline, CDR1 is MDHEN and CDR2 is SYDVKM. The CDR3 DNA reads TGTGCCAGCAGTTCTCAACAGATCTCCCATCCGTACAATGAGCAGTTCTTC. It codes for CASSSQQISHPYNEQFF.

This clone was detected once. This chain connects TRBV5-8 to TRBJ1-1; 7 nucleotides line up with TRBD1. The J segment lost 0 bases and the V segment lost 0 bases, leaving 2 bases of the junction unmatched. This CDR3 has 15 amino acids. CDR1 is SGHTS and CDR2 is YDEGEE in the germline V gene. CDR3 sequence (DNA): TGTGCCAGCAGCTTGGTCGACAGGGTGAACACTGAAGCTTTCTTT. Translation: CASSLVDRVNTEAFF.

The chain recombines TRBV29-1 with TRBJ1-2; TRBD1 aligns across 8 bases. Per the germline V gene, CDR1 is SQVTM and CDR2 is ANQGSEA. Unmatched junction bases numbered 10, after V lost 7 bases and J lost 3 bases. CDR3 length: 14 residues. CDR3 nucleotide sequence: TGCAGCGCCGATGGGTCAGGGGGCTACTATGGCTACACCTTC. It yields the protein CSADGSGGYYGYTF.

This chain links TRBV28 with TRBJ1-2; 7 nucleotides agree with TRBD1. Trimming at V came to 6 bases and at J to 5 bases, leaving 9 bases not matched to a gene. Per germline, CDR1 MDHEN and CDR2 SYDVKM. This CDR3 has 14 residues. DNA of the CDR3: TGTGCCAGCAGCCCCGGGACAGTCCTTTATGGCTACACCTTC. As protein: CASSPGTVLYGYTF.

This clone was detected a few times. V and J are TRBV28 and TRBJ2-5, with D perhaps TRBD2 (6 bases). CDR1 is MDHEN and CDR2 is SYDVKM in the germline V gene. V lost 6 bases to trimming and J lost 2 bases, with 10 bases between them. The CDR3 runs to 13 residues. The CDR3 bases are TGTGCCAGCAGCGGGGGACTTCAAGAGACCCAGTACTTC. Amino acids: CASSGGLQETQYF.

The CDR3 region is CASSLESGGGKETQYF. CDR3 nucleotides: TGTGCCAGCAGCTTGGAGTCAGGGGGCGGGAAAGAGACCCAGTACTTC. The V and J genes are TRBV7-9 and TRBJ2-5; 8 nucleotides line up with TRBD1. CDR1 is SEHNR and CDR2 is FQNEAQ in the germline V gene (reference sequence). Trimming at V came to 3 bases and at J to 3 bases, leaving 9 bases not matched to a gene. The CDR3 contains 16 residues.

Only a few counts were recorded for this clone. The CDR3 protein is CATSDLTGTGGHGELFF. DNA for the CDR3: TGTGCCACCAGTGATTTGACCGGGACAGGAGGTCACGGGGAGCTGTTTTTT. V gene TRBV24-1 combines with J gene TRBJ2-2; the match to TRBD1 covers 8 bases. This CDR3 has 17 residues. V was pared by 0 bases and J by 7 bases, with 9 bases of the junction left unmatched. Germline V gene lookup returns CDR1 KGHDR and CDR2 SFDVKD.

The rearrangement joins TRBV6-5 to TRBJ2-2, with a possible D match to TRBD1 (6 bases). Germline V gene data show CDR1 as MNHEY and CDR2 as SVGAGI. The length of the CDR3 is 15 residues. Between the trimmed V and J ends, which lost 2 bases and 0 bases, there was a span of 7 bases. CDR3: CASSYGGPNTGELFF. The CDR3 DNA is TGTGCCAGCAGTTACGGGGGCCCGAACACCGGGGAGCTGTTTTTT.

The chain uses TRBV27 and TRBJ1-5; no reliable D call. The CDR3 runs 18 residues. Deletions cut 0 bases from V and 0 bases from J, with 15 bases between. The germline V gene has CDR1 MNHEY and CDR2 SMNVEV (reference sequence). The CDR3 DNA is TGTGCCAGCAGTTTATCCCCTATTCGACATACTAGCAATCAGCCCCAGCATTTT. It encodes CASSLSPIRHTSNQPQHF.

V and J are TRBV11-3 and TRBJ1-1; no clear D. CDR1 and CDR2 from the germline V gene are SGHNT and YENEEA. Trimming took off 0 bases at V and 6 bases at J, with 8 bases between the two ends. The CDR3 loop spans 13 amino acids. CDR3 sequence reads: CASSLETAAEAFF. For the CDR3, the DNA is TGTGCCAGCAGCTTAGAGACCGCGGCTGAAGCTTTCTTT.

Worth noting for this clone: The junction departs from the called germline gene at one end, perhaps through a read error. V gene TRBV7-7 combines with J gene TRBJ1-6; D uncertain. CDR3 size: 13 residues. CDR1 SSHAT and CDR2 FNYEAQ come from the germline V gene (reference sequence). CDR3 sequence reads: CASSPHPDSPLHF. In DNA form, the CDR3 reads TGTGCTAGCAGCCCTCACCCGGATTCACCCCTCCACTTT.